Below, 26 T cell receptor beta chains from the same sample are listed, as sequenced in a study of OX40 agonist ivuxolimab in advanced cancers. Library generation was performed with the immunoSEQ multiplex PCR assay. This is the immuneACCESS table as TCRdb keeps it, with only in-frame sequences that have V and J called. A part of the clones is gone; compared with another copy, unresolved V genes explain less than half, and the rest is unexplained. For this sample there are under 80,000 clones; 87% appear just once. The ten largest clonotypes hold just over 2% of the sample. Sequenced here: CD4+ or CD8+ T cells sorted from blood, sampled in a trial of the OX40 agonist ivuxolimab. The receptors originated from an adult with an advanced solid tumor such as melanoma, head and neck, liver or kidney cancer.

This chain connects TRBV6-1 to TRBJ2-7; 9 nucleotides line up with TRBD2. The trim removed 2 bases at V and 3 bases at J, leaving 11 bases unmatched. The CDR3 spans 17 residues. CDR1 is MNHNS and CDR2 is SASEGT in the germline V gene. CDR3 residues: CASSERLAGWSFYEQYF. CDR3 nucleotide sequence: TGTGCCAGCAGTGAAAGGCTAGCGGGATGGTCCTTCTACGAGCAGTACTTC.

The V gene is TRBV19, the J gene TRBJ2-1; 12 nucleotides align to TRBD1. Germline CDR1 LNHDA, CDR2 SQIVND (reference sequence). Germline trimming cut 9 bases from V and 7 bases from J; bases unmatched to any gene: 10. CDR3 size: 15 residues. CDR3 sequence (DNA): TGTGCCAGCTGCAACCGGGACAGGGGGCTAAATGAGCAGTTCTTC. The encoded protein is CASCNRDRGLNEQFF.

The rearrangement joins TRBV11-2 to TRBJ1-2; 8 bases are a match to TRBD1. Germline CDR1 SGHAT, CDR2 FQNNGV. This CDR3 contains 17 residues. V trimming: 2 bases; J trimming: 2 bases; junction bases outside the gene matches: 10. The DNA for the CDR3 is TGTGCCAGCAGCTTACGAACGACAGGGGAGGGAAACTATGGCTACACCTTC. Translating gives CASSLRTTGEGNYGYTF.

The chain has TRBV9 and TRBJ1-3; 8 bases line up with TRBD1. The length of the CDR3 is 15 residues. V lost 7 bases, J lost 3 bases, and 9 bases stayed unmatched. Germline CDR1 SGDLS, CDR2 YYNGEE. The CDR3 here is CASGNQGAGGNTIYF. DNA of the CDR3: TGTGCCAGCGGTAACCAGGGGGCGGGTGGAAACACCATATATTTT.

Notes on this clone: Within the sample, other DNA sequences also encode this same CDR3. The chain has TRBV5-1 and TRBJ1-3; TRBD1 agrees at 9 bases. Germline CDR1 is SGHRS and CDR2 is YFSETQ. V trimming: 0 bases; J trimming: 3 bases; junction bases outside the gene matches: 4. The CDR3 sequence is 16 residues long. The CDR3 bases are TGCGCCAGCAGCTTGGAACAGGGGGCATTTGGAAACACCATATATTTT. Protein sequence: CASSLEQGAFGNTIYF.

The chain carries TRBV6-5 and TRBJ1-2; TRBD1 agrees at 11 bases. The V gene's germline CDR1 is MNHEY and CDR2 SVGAGI. J was trimmed by 0 bases and V by 0 bases; bases with no gene match: 0. The CDR3 is 16 amino acids. CDR3 sequence: CASSYSGQGANYGYTF. In nucleotides, the CDR3 is TGTGCCAGCAGTTACTCGGGACAGGGGGCTAACTATGGCTACACCTTC.

The chain combines TRBV10-2 with TRBJ2-7, with a weak D call TRBD2 (5 bases). Germline V CDR1 and CDR2: WSHSY, SAAADI. Trimming pared 5 bases from V and 2 bases from J, leaving 10 bases between. This CDR3 is 13 amino acids long. CDR3 loop: CASSNAGAYEQYF. The CDR3 DNA follows: TGCGCCAGCAGTAACGCCGGGGCCTACGAGCAGTACTTC.

J is TRBJ1-4 and V is TRBV20-1; D gene uncertain. The V end was cut by 3 bases, the J end by 10 bases, with 9 bases between. The CDR3 sequence is 11 residues long. Germline CDR1 and CDR2: DFQATT and SNEGSKA (reference sequence). The CDR3: CSARKGGKLFF. For the CDR3, the DNA is TGCAGTGCTAGGAAGGGCGGAAAACTGTTTTTT.

The chain couples TRBV5-6 to TRBJ1-5; D perhaps matches TRBD1 (5 bases). Deletions cut 2 bases from V and 3 bases from J, with 9 bases between. The CDR3 contains 14 residues. Germline CDR1 SGHDT, CDR2 YYEEEE. Here the CDR3 reads CASSLRQNNQPQHF. The CDR3 nucleotides read TGTGCCAGCAGCTTACGACAGAACAATCAGCCCCAGCATTTT.

This chain joins TRBV19 and TRBJ1-2; D is ambiguous. Germline assignment: CDR1 LNHDA and CDR2 SQIVND (reference sequence). V lost 6 bases to trimming and J lost 2 bases, with 7 bases between them. The CDR3 is made up of 12 amino acids. The CDR3 region has the DNA TGTGCCAGTAGCCAGACCAACTATGGCTACACCTTC. It is translated as CASSQTNYGYTF.

J is TRBJ1-3 and V is TRBV9; D is undetermined. The germline V gene encodes CDR1 SGDLS and CDR2 YYNGEE. This CDR3 has 15 residues. Trimming shortened V by 0 bases and J by 1 base, and 8 bases separated the two germline ends. The CDR3 DNA reads TGTGCCAGCAGCGTAGAAGGGCCTTCTGGAAACACCATATATTTT. It codes for CASSVEGPSGNTIYF.

The chain uses TRBV5-4 and TRBJ2-2; a possible D gene is TRBD1 (5 bases). Trimming stripped 4 bases from V and 0 bases from J, with 13 bases between. Germline V lookup: CDR1 SGHNT, CDR2 YYREEE (reference sequence). The CDR3 runs 16 residues. The CDR3 loop reads CASSLTQVTNTGELFF. The CDR3 DNA reads TGTGCCAGCAGCCTTACACAGGTGACGAACACCGGGGAGCTGTTTTTT.

V gene TRBV19 combines with J gene TRBJ1-1; D unclear. Germline loops: CDR1 LNHDA, CDR2 SQIVND (reference sequence). Trimming removed 10 bases at V and 1 base at J, with 10 bases between. This CDR3 contains 12 residues. This CDR3 reads CATGTGNTEAFF. The CDR3 DNA reads as TGTGCCACAGGAACCGGGAACACTGAAGCTTTCTTT. The full variable domain, with the rest looked up from reference TRBV19 and TRBJ1-1, is DGGITQSPKYLFRKEGQNVTLSCEQNLNHDAMYWYRQDPGQGLRLIYYSQIVNDFQKGDIAEGYSVSREKKESFPLTVTSAQKNPTAFYLCATGTGNTEAFFGQGTRLTVV.

The rearrangement uses TRBV20-1 and TRBJ1-2, with 8 positions matching TRBD1. This CDR3 comprises 11 residues. J gave up 5 bases and V 6 bases, and 2 bases lay outside the gene matches. Germline V gene sequence: CDR1 DFQATT, CDR2 SNEGSKA (reference sequence). CDR3 sequence reads: CSARTGYGYTF. The DNA for the CDR3 is TGCAGTGCCAGGACAGGGTATGGCTACACCTTC.

This clone was counted only a few times. The genes are TRBV15 and TRBJ1-1; D ambiguous. This CDR3 has 11 amino acids. The germline V and J ends were trimmed by 5 bases and 2 bases, with 3 bases remaining between them. CDR1 is LNHNV and CDR2 is YYDKDF in the germline V gene (reference sequence). The CDR3 loop is CATSDNTEAFF. CDR3 nucleotides: TGTGCCACCAGCGACAACACTGAAGCTTTCTTT.

In DNA form, the CDR3 reads TGTGCCAGTAGTACCCCAGGGCGCCAAGCTTTCTTT. The encoded protein is CASSTPGRQAFF. The J gene is TRBJ1-1, the V gene TRBV19; TRBD1 might be the D (5 bases). Per the germline V gene, CDR1 is LNHDA and CDR2 is SQIVND (reference sequence). V lost 4 bases and J 9 bases, leaving 12 bases between the germline ends. This CDR3 region has 12 residues. The full variable domain, in which reference TRBV19 and TRBJ1-1 provide the parts outside the CDR3, is DGGITQSPKYLFRKEGQNVTLSCEQNLNHDAMYWYRQDPGQGLRLIYYSQIVNDFQKGDIAEGYSVSREKKESFPLTVTSAQKNPTAFYLCASSTPGRQAFFGQGTRLTVV.

The chain carries TRBV6-5 and TRBJ1-4; D is undetermined. CDR3 length: 14 residues. CDR1 MNHEY and CDR2 SVGAGI come from the germline V gene. Trimming left V 5 bases short and J 0 bases short, with 7 bases between. CDR3: CASSRTATNEKLFF. CDR3 coding DNA: TGTGCCAGCAGTCGGACTGCAACTAATGAAAAACTGTTTTTT.

Written as DNA, the CDR3 is TGTGCCAGCAGCGTCAGCGGGAGGGCGACCACCGGGGAGCTGTTTTTT. Translating gives CASSVSGRATTGELFF. The genes are TRBV7-2 and TRBJ2-2, with 10 positions matching TRBD2. The CDR3 is made up of 16 amino acids. The germline CDR1 and CDR2 sequences are SGHTA and FQGNSA. V dropped 5 bases and J dropped 4; count of bases not matched to a gene: 7.

The chain has TRBV28 and TRBJ2-5; 9 bases map to TRBD1. The J call may be incorrect, as the DNA end agrees better with TRBJ2-7. The CDR3 has 17 residues. The germline V gene encodes CDR1 MDHEN and CDR2 SYDVKM. The CDR3 sequence: CASSLTLGQGLPYEQYF. The CDR3 region has the DNA TGTGCCAGCAGTTTAACCCTGGGACAGGGACTACCCTACGAGCAGTACTTC.

The chain joins TRBV5-4 to TRBJ1-6, with D unresolved. This CDR3 region has 12 residues. The germline V gene encodes CDR1 SGHNT and CDR2 YYREEE (reference sequence). The V end lost 4 bases, the J end lost 6 bases, and 5 bases lay between the germline ends. The CDR3 region has the DNA TGTGCCAGCAGCGAGTCTAATTCACCCCTCCACTTT. Its protein product is CASSESNSPLHF.

This chain connects TRBV7-9 to TRBJ2-3; either TRBD1 or TRBD2 may supply D (5 bases each). Per the germline V gene, CDR1 is SEHNR and CDR2 is FQNEAQ (reference sequence). The V end lost 7 bases, the J end lost 1 base, and 18 bases lay between the germline ends. The CDR3 has 16 residues. The CDR3 coding sequence is TGTGCCAGCACCCCACGGGTCTGGGGACGCACAGATACGCAGTATTTT. Translated, it gives CASTPRVWGRTDTQYF.

The CDR3 coding sequence is TGTGCCAGCACATCGGGGCAGCTTGGAAACACCATATATTTT. Its translation is CASTSGQLGNTIYF. J is TRBJ1-3 and V is TRBV7-9, with a weak D call TRBD1 (5 bases). Germline CDR1 SEHNR, CDR2 FQNEAQ (reference sequence). There are 14 residues in the CDR3. Trimming removed 7 bases from V and 3 bases from J, with 13 bases in between.

The CDR3 region is CASSEGGTDTQYF. CDR3 in DNA: TGTGCCAGCAGTGAGGGGGGGACAGATACGCAGTATTTT. The chain recombines TRBV2 with TRBJ2-3; 7 bases fit TRBD2. Per the germline V gene, CDR1 is SNHLY and CDR2 is FYNNEI. Trimming at V came to 3 bases and at J to 3 bases, leaving 0 bases not matched to a gene. The CDR3 extends over 13 amino acids.

This chain links TRBV6-5 with TRBJ2-5, with D unclear. Trimming shortened V by 2 bases and J by 0 bases, and 7 bases separated the two germline ends. The CDR3 contains 14 residues. Per germline, CDR1 MNHEY and CDR2 SVGAGI. CDR3 loop: CASSYPQNQETQYF. The CDR3 DNA follows: TGTGCCAGCAGTTACCCACAGAACCAAGAGACCCAGTACTTC.

The CDR3 DNA reads TGTGCCAGCTCACCACTCCGGGATAGACTAGCGTACAGCACAGATACGCAGTATTTT. Its protein is CASSPLRDRLAYSTDTQYF. J is TRBJ2-3 and V is TRBV18, with 8 bases fitting TRBD2. The CDR3 has 19 residues. The J segment lost 0 bases and the V segment lost 1 base, leaving 12 bases of the junction unmatched. CDR1 and CDR2 from the germline V gene are KGHSH and LQKENI.

The gene calls are TRBV19 and TRBJ2-5, with TRBD1 as a possible D gene (7 bases). Germline values: CDR1 LNHDA, CDR2 SQIVND (reference sequence). This CDR3 region has 13 residues. Between the trimmed V and J ends, which lost 6 bases and 4 bases, there was a span of 12 bases. CDR3 region: CASRQGGRETQYF. The CDR3 DNA reads TGTGCCAGTAGGCAGGGGGGACGAGAGACCCAGTACTTC. Drawing the rest from reference TRBV19 and TRBJ2-5, the complete variable domain is DGGITQSPKYLFRKEGQNVTLSCEQNLNHDAMYWYRQDPGQGLRLIYYSQIVNDFQKGDIAEGYSVSREKKESFPLTVTSAQKNPTAFYLCASRQGGRETQYFGPGTRLLVL.